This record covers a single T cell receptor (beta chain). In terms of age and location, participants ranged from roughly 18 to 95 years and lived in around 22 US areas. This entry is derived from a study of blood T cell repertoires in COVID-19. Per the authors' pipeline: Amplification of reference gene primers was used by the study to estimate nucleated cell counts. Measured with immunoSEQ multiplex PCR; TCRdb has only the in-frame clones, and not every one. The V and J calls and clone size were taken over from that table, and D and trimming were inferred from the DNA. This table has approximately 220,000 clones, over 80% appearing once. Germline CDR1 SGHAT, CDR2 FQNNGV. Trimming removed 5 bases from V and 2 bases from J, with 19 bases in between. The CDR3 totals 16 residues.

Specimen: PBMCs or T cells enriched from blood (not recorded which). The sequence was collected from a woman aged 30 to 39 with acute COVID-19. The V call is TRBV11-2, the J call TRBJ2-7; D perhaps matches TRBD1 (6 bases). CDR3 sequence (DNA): TGTGCCAGCAGCCACATGACAGGTCAAACCCCCTACGAGCAGTACTTC. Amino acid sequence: CASSHMTGQTPYEQYF.